The clone carrying this T cell receptor beta chain was detected ten times or more. Antigen: not known. This entry belongs to a study of metastatic and nonmetastatic thyroid tumors. Study at large: A comparison of repertoires was made across blood and tumor or nodule tissue from malignant and benign thyroid patients.

Per the study methods: To classify distant metastasis in papillary thyroid cancer, a model was built from CDR3 differences across clinicopathological groups. TCRdb re-clonotyped the PCR reads via MiXCR. TCRdb, rather than the study authors, made the V and J calls. The table includes roughly 93,000 clones, more than 9.5% detected once. Study findings and constraints: It was reported that TCR beta diversity was significantly higher in malignant thyroid tumors than benign nodules, in blood and tumor.

All patients were untreated before thyroid surgery. This CDR3 is built from 15 residues. Trimming took 1 base from V and 7 from J, leaving 14 bases between them. Germline V gives CDR1 MNHNS, CDR2 SASEGT. The chain employs TRBV6-1 and TRBJ1-5; D is possibly TRBD1 (5 bases). Sequenced: blood. This clonotype originated in a female donor with papillary thyroid cancer or a benign thyroid nodule (not recorded which). Some clones in this sample may be carry-over from other donors' samples. The CDR3: CASSEVGGFGQPQHF. The CDR3 DNA reads as TGTGCCAGCAGTGAAGTTGGGGGGTTCGGACAGCCCCAGCATTTT.